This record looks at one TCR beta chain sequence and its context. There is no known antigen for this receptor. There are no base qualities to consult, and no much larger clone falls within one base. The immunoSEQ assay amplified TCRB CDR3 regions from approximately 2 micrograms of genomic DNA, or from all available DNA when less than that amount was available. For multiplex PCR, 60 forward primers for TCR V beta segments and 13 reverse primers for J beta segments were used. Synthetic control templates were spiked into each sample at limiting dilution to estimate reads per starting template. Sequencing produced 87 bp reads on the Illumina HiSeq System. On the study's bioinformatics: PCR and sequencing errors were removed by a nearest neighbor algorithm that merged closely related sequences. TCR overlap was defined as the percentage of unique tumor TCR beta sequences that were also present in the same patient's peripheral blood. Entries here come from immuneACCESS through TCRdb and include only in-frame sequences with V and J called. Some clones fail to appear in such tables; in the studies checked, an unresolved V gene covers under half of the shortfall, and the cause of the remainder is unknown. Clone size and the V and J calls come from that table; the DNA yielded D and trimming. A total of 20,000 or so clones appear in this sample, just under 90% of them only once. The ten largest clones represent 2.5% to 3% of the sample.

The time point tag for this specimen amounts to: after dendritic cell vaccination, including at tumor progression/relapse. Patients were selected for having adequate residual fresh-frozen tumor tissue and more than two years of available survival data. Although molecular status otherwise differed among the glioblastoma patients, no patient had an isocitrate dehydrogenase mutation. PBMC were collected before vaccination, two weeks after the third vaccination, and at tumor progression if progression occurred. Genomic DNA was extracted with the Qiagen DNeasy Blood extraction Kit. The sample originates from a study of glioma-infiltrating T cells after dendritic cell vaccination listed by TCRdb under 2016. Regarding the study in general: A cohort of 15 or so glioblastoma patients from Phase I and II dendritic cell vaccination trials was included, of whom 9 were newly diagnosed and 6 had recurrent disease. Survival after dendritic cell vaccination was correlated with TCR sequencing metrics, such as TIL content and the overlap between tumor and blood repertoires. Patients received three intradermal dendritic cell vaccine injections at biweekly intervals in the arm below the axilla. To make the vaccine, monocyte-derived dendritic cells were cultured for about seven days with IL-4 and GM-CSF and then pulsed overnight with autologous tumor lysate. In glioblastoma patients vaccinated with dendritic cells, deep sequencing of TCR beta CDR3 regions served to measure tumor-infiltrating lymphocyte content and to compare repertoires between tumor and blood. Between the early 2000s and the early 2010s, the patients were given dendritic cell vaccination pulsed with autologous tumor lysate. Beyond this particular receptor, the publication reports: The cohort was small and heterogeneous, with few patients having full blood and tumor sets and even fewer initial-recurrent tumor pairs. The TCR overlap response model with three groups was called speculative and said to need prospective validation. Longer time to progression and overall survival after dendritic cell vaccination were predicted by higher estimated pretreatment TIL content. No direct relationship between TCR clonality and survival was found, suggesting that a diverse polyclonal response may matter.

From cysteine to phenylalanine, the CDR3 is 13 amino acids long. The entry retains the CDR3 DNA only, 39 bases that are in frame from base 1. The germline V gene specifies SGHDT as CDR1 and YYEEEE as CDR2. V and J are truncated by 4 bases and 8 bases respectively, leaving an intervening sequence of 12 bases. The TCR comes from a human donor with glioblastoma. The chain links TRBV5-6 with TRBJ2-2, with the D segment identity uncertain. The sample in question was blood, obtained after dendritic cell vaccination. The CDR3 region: CASSLEHPGELFF. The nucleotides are TGTGCCAGCAGCCTCGAACACCCTGGGGAGCTGTTTTTT.